The present TCR beta chain was sequenced within a study of OX40 agonist ivuxolimab in advanced cancers. In the study overall: Those treated in dose escalation had hepatocellular carcinoma, melanoma, renal cell cancer or head and neck cancer. Study-level results: Researchers did not establish what antigens the expanded peripheral T cells target.

About this clone itself: Its antigen is as yet unknown.

Libraries were prepared by immunoSEQ multiplex PCR; TCRdb keeps only in-frame clonotypes and omits some of them. This sample has tens of thousands of clones, with 90% found just once. The junction had 2 bases not matched to a gene; V was cut back by 3 bases and J by 1 base. CDR3 length: 15 residues. Germline loops: CDR1 SGHKS, CDR2 YYEKEE (reference sequence). The source is an adult with an advanced solid tumor such as melanoma, head and neck, liver or kidney cancer. The chain carries TRBV5-5 and TRBJ1-4; 8 bases are a match to TRBD1. The sample consisted of CD4+ or CD8+ T cells sorted from blood, taken in a trial of the OX40 agonist ivuxolimab. CDR3 DNA sequence: TGTGCCAGCAGCTCAACAGGGGGAACTAATGAAAAACTGTTTTTT. It is translated as CASSSTGGTNEKLFF.